This T cell receptor beta chain was captured in a study of response to subunit inactivated influenza vaccine. General study results and limits: A suggestion made by the authors is that each seasonal influenza vaccination recruits few new T cells.

Trimming left V 2 bases short and J 6 bases short, with 14 bases between. The CDR3 covers 14 residues. Each CDR3 protein is one row after TCRdb ran MiXCR on the RT-PCR reads. The data show around 790,000 distinct CDR3 sequences, less than 25% seen once. This clonotype was recorded a few times. Its target is unknown. Sequencing used PBMCs from blood, obtained 5 to 6 days after vaccination. This chain links TRBV12-3 or TRBV12-4 with TRBJ2-7; maybe TRBD1 (5 bases). The sequence was collected from a man aged 50-60 years who received an inactivated influenza vaccine. This CDR3 reads CASSLNRIPLEQYF. The CDR3 nucleotides are TGTGCCAGCAGTTTAAACAGGATCCCTCTCGAGCAGTACTTC.